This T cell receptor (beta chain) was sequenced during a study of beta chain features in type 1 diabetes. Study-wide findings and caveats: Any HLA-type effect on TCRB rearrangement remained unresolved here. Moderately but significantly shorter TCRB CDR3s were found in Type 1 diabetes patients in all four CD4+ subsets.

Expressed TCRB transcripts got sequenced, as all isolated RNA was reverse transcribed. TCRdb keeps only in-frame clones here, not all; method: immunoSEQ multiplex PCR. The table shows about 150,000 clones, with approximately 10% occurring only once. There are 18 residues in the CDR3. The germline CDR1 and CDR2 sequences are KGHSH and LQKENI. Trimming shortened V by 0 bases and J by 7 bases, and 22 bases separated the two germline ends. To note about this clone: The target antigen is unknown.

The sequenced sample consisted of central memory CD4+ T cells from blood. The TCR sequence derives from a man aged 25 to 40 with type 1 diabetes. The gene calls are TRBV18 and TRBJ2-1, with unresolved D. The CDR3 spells CASSPPLLPTDAWNEQFF. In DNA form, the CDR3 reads TGTGCCAGCTCACCACCTCTTCTTCCTACCGATGCGTGGAATGAGCAGTTCTTC.